The clone carrying this T cell receptor beta chain was recorded once. This PCR relied on a set of 60 Vbeta primers and 13 Jbeta primers. Data came from immunoSEQ multiplex PCR; TCRdb stores just in-frame clones and leaves some out. The sample shows about 150,000 clones, over 70% of them seen only once. This record belongs to a study of cytomegalovirus exposure and HLA in healthy donors. The CDR3 length is 17 residues. The V gene's germline CDR1 is MDHEN and CDR2 SYDVKM. V was clipped by 1 base and J by 3 bases, with 19 bases between them. The TCR originated in a man aged 25 to 45 in good health and CMV-seronegative. Sample: PBMCs. This chain connects TRBV28 to TRBJ2-7; possibly TRBD2 for D (6 bases). In DNA form, the CDR3 reads TGTGCCAGCAGTTTATCCCTCTCGATCCAGGGAGGCTACGAGCAGTACTTC. Its protein is CASSLSLSIQGGYEQYF.